The clone carrying this TCR beta chain was observed a few times. Its antigen is unidentified. Sample-barcoded 5' priming and a J-beta primer mix drove a second PCR of roughly 6 to 12 cycles. One entry per CDR3 protein results from TCRdb running MiXCR on the 5' RACE reads. The table records approximately 810,000 distinct CDR3 sequences, more than 25% of them present only once. The data were taken from a study of blood T cells in healthy people across ages. Study-level results: PBMCs left unsorted prevented a conclusive naive versus antigen-experienced comparison. A roughly linear fall in TCR beta diversity per million T cells was seen with increasing age.

The clonotype comes from a woman aged 80 or over in good health. Input material: blood.

CDR3 nucleotides: TGTGCCAGCAGCCAAGCAGACACGAACACTGAAGCTTTCTTT. Amino acids: CASSQADTNTEAFF. J is TRBJ1-1 and V is TRBV3-1; D ambiguous. Germline-derived CDR1 and CDR2 are LGHDT and YNNKEL (reference sequence). The CDR3 length is 14 residues. V lost 1 base and J lost 1, with 7 bases in between.